This T cell receptor (beta chain) appears in the sequencing data of a study of T-cell memory formation after mild COVID-19. TCRdb used MiXCR to reprocess the 5' RACE reads, holding one entry per CDR3 protein. The table records approximately 260,000 distinct CDR3 sequences, 15% to 20% of them present only once. A few counts support this clonotype. Its matching antigen is unknown. Findings of the study overall: Pre-infection memory held some responding clones, suggesting pre-existing cross-reactive T cells responded. Among contracting clones, CD4+ were mainly CM/EM and CD8+ enriched in EMRA.

The sequence was collected from a young man who had mild COVID-19 (a few samples of this study predate the infection). Cell type and time point are not known. The sequencing input was PBMCs or a T cell subset sorted from them (not recorded which).

This CDR3 reads CSARASGTSQETQYF. CDR3 coding DNA: TGCAGTGCTAGGGCCTCCGGGACAAGCCAAGAGACCCAGTACTTC. The V and J genes are TRBV20-1 and TRBJ2-5; D perhaps matches TRBD1 (6 bases). The germline V and J ends were trimmed by 3 bases and 1 base, with 15 bases remaining between them. The CDR3 is 15 amino acids. Germline values: CDR1 DFQATT, CDR2 SNEGSKA (reference sequence).